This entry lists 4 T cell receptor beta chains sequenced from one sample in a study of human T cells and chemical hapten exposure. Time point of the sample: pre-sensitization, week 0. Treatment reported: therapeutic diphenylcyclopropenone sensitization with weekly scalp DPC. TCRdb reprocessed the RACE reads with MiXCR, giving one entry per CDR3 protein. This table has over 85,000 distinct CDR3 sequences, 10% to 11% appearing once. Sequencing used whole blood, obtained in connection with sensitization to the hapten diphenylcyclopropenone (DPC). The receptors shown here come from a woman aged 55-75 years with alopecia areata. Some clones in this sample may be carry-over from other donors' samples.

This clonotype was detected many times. The CDR3 DNA follows: TGCAGCGTTGAAGGTATTGGGGCGGAAAAACTGTTTTTT. It yields the protein CSVEGIGAEKLFF. This chain connects TRBV29-1 to TRBJ1-4, with TRBD1 as a possible D gene (5 bases). The V end lost 1 base, the J end lost 8 bases, and 11 bases lay between the germline ends. CDR1 SQVTM and CDR2 ANQGSEA come from the germline V gene. This CDR3 region has 13 residues.

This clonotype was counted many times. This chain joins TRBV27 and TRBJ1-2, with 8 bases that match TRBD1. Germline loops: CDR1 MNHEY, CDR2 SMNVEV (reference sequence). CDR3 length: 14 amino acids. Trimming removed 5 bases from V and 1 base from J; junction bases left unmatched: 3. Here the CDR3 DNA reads TGTGCCAGCAGTCCGGACAGGGTTAACTATGGCTACACCTTC. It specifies CASSPDRVNYGYTF.

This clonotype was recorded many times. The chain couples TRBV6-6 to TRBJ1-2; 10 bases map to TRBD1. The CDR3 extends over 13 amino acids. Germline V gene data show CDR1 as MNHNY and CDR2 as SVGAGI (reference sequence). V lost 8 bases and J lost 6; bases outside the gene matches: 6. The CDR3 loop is CASRSGTGDGYTF. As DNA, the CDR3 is TGTGCCAGCCGATCCGGGACAGGGGATGGCTACACCTTC.

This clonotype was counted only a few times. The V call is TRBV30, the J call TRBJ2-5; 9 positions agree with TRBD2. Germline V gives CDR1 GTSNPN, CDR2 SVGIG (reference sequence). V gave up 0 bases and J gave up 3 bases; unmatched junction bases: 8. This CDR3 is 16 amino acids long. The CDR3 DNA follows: TGTGCCTGGAGTGTACGGGCTAGCGGGGTGAAAGAGACCCAGTACTTC. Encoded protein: CAWSVRASGVKETQYF.